These T cell receptor beta chains were read from a single sample in a study of graft-versus-host responses after intestinal transplantation. The assay was immunoSEQ multiplex PCR, and TCRdb's table has in-frame clones only and misses some. The sample shows approximately 19,000 clones, over 75% of them seen only once. Sequenced material: PBMCs, taken less than 400 days after transplant. These receptors all stem from a human patient who received an intestinal transplant, so some T cells may come from the graft donor. Each CDR3 is given with its conserved first and last residue. The D gene is left open where the match is weak. The size field is filled for only some rows; it gives once, few, many or a size class.

D gene	CDR3 length	V gene	J gene	clone size	CDR3 protein	CDR3 DNA
.	15	TRBV4-1	TRBJ1-2	once	CASSQEFPGTYGYTF	TGCGCCAGCAGCCAAGAATTTCCGGGGACCTATGGCTACACCTTC
TRBD2	16	TRBV6-4	TRBJ2-1	.	CASSDSGSGGWNEQFF	TGTGCCAGCAGTGACTCGGGTAGCGGGGGGTGGAATGAGCAGTTCTTC
.	14	TRBV7-3	TRBJ2-2	once	CASSSGGDTGELFF	TGTGCCAGCAGCTCAGGCGGGGACACCGGGGAGCTGTTTTTT
.	15	TRBV5-1	TRBJ2-2	.	CASSSATSSAGELFF	TGCGCCAGCAGCTCAGCGACTAGTTCGGCCGGGGAGCTGTTTTTT
.	16	TRBV9	TRBJ1-2	.	CASSVRYGRGNYGYTF	TGTGCCAGCAGCGTGCGGTATGGCAGGGGCAACTATGGCTACACCTTC
TRBD2	14	TRBV7-3	TRBJ2-3	.	CASSRGRPTDTQYF	TGTGCCAGCTCTCGCGGGAGGCCCACAGATACGCAGTATTTT
.	14	TRBV16	TRBJ1-1	.	CASSQSELTTEAFF	TGTGCCAGCAGCCAATCAGAATTGACTACTGAAGCTTTCTTT
TRBD2	14	TRBV6-6	TRBJ2-7	few	CASSVTSGAGVETF	TGTGCCAGCAGTGTGACTAGCGGGGCAGGAGTTGAGACCTTC
TRBD2	15	TRBV6-5	TRBJ2-1	.	CASSYSSGGTNEQFF	TGTGCCAGCAGTTACTCTAGCGGGGGCACGAATGAGCAGTTCTTC
TRBD2	16	TRBV28	TRBJ2-1	.	CASSSSWTSSYNEQFF	TGTGCCAGCAGTTCCTCGTGGACTAGCTCCTACAATGAGCAGTTCTTC
.	14	TRBV7-2	TRBJ1-5	.	CASSLFLGNQPQHF	TGTGCCAGCAGCTTATTTCTGGGCAATCAGCCCCAGCATTTT
TRBD2	17	TRBV7-2	TRBJ2-4	.	CASSLGTSGGTADIQYF	TGTGCCAGCAGCTTAGGGACTAGCGGGGGCACGGCGGACATTCAGTACTTC